Shown below are 21 T cell receptor beta chains from a single sample sequenced in a study of shared clonotypes between healthy human individuals. Generated by immunoSEQ multiplex PCR, the TCRdb table keeps only in-frame clones and is missing some. The repertoire holds some 1.5 million clones, around 97% seen once, with approximately 1.1% in the top ten. Material for sequencing was naive CD4+ T cells sorted from blood. Stated subset: CD45RA+ positively selected. Receptors were obtained from a young man in good health.

This clone was detected only a few times. This chain uses TRBV2 with TRBJ1-2; D not certain. Germline V gives CDR1 SNHLY, CDR2 FYNNEI. The CDR3 spans 12 residues. Deletions cut 3 bases from V and 4 bases from J, with 6 bases between. The CDR3 reads CASSEGSYGYTF. The CDR3 DNA reads TGTGCCAGCAGTGAGGGTAGCTATGGCTACACCTTC.

This chain connects TRBV18 to TRBJ2-2, with 14 bases fitting TRBD2. Trimming at V came to 4 bases and at J to 5 bases, leaving 0 bases not matched to a gene. Germline assignment: CDR1 KGHSH and CDR2 LQKENI. The CDR3 sequence is 15 residues long. CDR3 residues: CASSRLAGGTGELFF. The CDR3 DNA is TGTGCCAGCTCACGACTAGCGGGAGGGACCGGGGAGCTGTTTTTT.

The rearrangement uses TRBV28 and TRBJ2-1; D remains unclear. The germline gives CDR1 MDHEN, CDR2 SYDVKM. Trimming shortened V by 8 bases and J by 7 bases, and 6 bases separated the two germline ends. The CDR3 has 10 residues. CDR3 DNA: TGTGCCAGCCGCGGAAATGAGCAGTTCTTC. It is translated as CASRGNEQFF.

This chain uses TRBV2 with TRBJ2-4; D possibly corresponds to TRBD1 (6 bases). The CDR3 contains 13 residues. Per germline, CDR1 SNHLY and CDR2 FYNNEI. V lost 7 bases, J lost 3 bases, and 10 bases lay in between. In DNA, the CDR3 is TGTGCCAGCAACCAGGGGTTCAAAAACATTCAGTACTTC. Encoded protein: CASNQGFKNIQYF.

The rearrangement uses TRBV6-5 and TRBJ1-4, with 8 positions matching TRBD1. With V trimmed by 5 bases and J by 10 bases, 9 bases remained unmatched. This CDR3 spans 14 amino acids. Germline V lookup: CDR1 MNHEY, CDR2 SVGAGI. CDR3 loop: CASSDAGQAGKLFF. CDR3 DNA: TGTGCCAGCAGTGACGCGGGACAGGCGGGAAAACTGTTTTTT.

In DNA form, the CDR3 reads TGTGCCAGCAGCTCCCTAACAGGGAAGGGTTACAATGAGCAGTTCTTC. Translating it yields CASSSLTGKGYNEQFF. This chain connects TRBV5-4 to TRBJ2-1, with D maybe TRBD1 (6 bases). V was clipped by 3 bases and J by 4 bases, with 17 bases between them. Per the germline V gene, CDR1 is SGHNT and CDR2 is YYREEE (reference sequence). CDR3 length: 16 residues.

The V gene is TRBV7-2, the J gene TRBJ2-3; weak D call: TRBD2 (5 bases). V was clipped by 2 bases and J by 12 bases, with 15 bases between them. The CDR3 contains 13 residues. Germline V gene lookup returns CDR1 SGHTA and CDR2 FQGNSA. DNA of the CDR3: TGTGCCAGCAGCTTACTTACTAATCGGGGTCAGTATTTT. It translates to CASSLLTNRGQYF.

V and J are TRBV5-1 and TRBJ1-2, with D possibly matching TRBD1 (6 bases). The V gene's germline CDR1 is SGHRS and CDR2 YFSETQ. V was trimmed by 4 bases and J by 4 bases, leaving 11 bases between them. The CDR3 sequence is 13 residues long. This chain's CDR3 is CASSRSDSYGYTF. CDR3 sequence (DNA): TGCGCCAGCAGCCGGTCGGACAGCTATGGCTACACCTTC.

This clone has at least ten counts. The chain combines TRBV9 with TRBJ1-3; no firm D call. CDR1 is SGDLS and CDR2 is YYNGEE in the germline V gene. This CDR3 has 14 residues. Trimming cost V 6 bases and J 0 bases, with 10 bases left between them. The CDR3 coding sequence is TGTGCCAGCACTGCCGGGCGCTCTGGAAACACCATATATTTT. It translates to CASTAGRSGNTIYF.

This clone turned up a few times. The chain has TRBV2 and TRBJ1-1; D not certain. The CDR3 runs to 12 residues. The V and J ends lost 6 bases and 10 bases respectively, with 15 bases between them. CDR1 is SNHLY, CDR2 FYNNEI, per germline. The CDR3 sequence is CASSAGPRTAFF. DNA for the CDR3: TGTGCCAGCAGCGCCGGACCGCGGACAGCTTTCTTT.

The J gene is TRBJ1-2, the V gene TRBV29-1, with D perhaps matching TRBD1 (6 bases). V gave up 2 bases and J gave up 8 bases, with 9 bases separating them. CDR3 length: 11 residues. Looked up from germline, CDR1 is SQVTM and CDR2 is ANQGSEA. The CDR3 loop is CSVERGDGYTF. In DNA form, the CDR3 reads TGCAGCGTTGAAAGGGGGGACGGCTACACCTTC.

A remark on this clone: This sample includes further DNA sequences coding for the same CDR3. This sequence joins TRBV20-1 and TRBJ2-3; no firm D call. Trimming shortened V by 5 bases and J by 6 bases, and 3 bases separated the two germline ends. The germline V gene has CDR1 DFQATT and CDR2 SNEGSKA (reference sequence). CDR3 length: 9 amino acids. The CDR3: CSASDTQYF. As DNA, the CDR3 is TGCAGTGCTTCCGATACGCAGTATTTT.

The chain recombines TRBV10-2 with TRBJ1-5; D might be TRBD1 (5 bases). This CDR3 is 19 amino acids long. The germline V and J ends were trimmed by 3 bases and 2 bases, with 23 bases remaining between them. Germline CDR1 and CDR2: WSHSY and SAAADI. The CDR3 region is CASSDPSRGAGIGNQPQHF. CDR3 nucleotide sequence: TGCGCCAGCAGTGACCCGTCGCGTGGGGCGGGGATTGGCAATCAGCCCCAGCATTTT.

CDR3 coding DNA: TGCGCCAGCAGCCAAGAACCGATTGACTCCTACGAGCAGTACTTC. Protein sequence: CASSQEPIDSYEQYF. The genes are TRBV4-1 and TRBJ2-7; D remains ambiguous. Trimming shortened V by 0 bases and J by 0 bases, and 9 bases separated the two germline ends. This CDR3 is 15 amino acids long. Germline V gene data show CDR1 as MGHRA and CDR2 as YSYEKL.

This chain joins TRBV5-1 and TRBJ2-6; D is unresolved. V was shortened by 0 bases and J by 0 bases, with 7 bases between the two germline ends. This CDR3 comprises 16 residues. CDR1 and CDR2 (germline): SGHRS, YFSETQ. The CDR3 here is CASSLDYDSGANVLTF. The CDR3 DNA reads TGCGCCAGCAGCTTGGACTATGACTCTGGGGCCAACGTCCTGACTTTC.

This clone was picked up one time. The rearrangement links TRBV5-1 to TRBJ2-5; D gene unclear. V was shortened by 3 bases and J by 5 bases, with 8 bases between the two germline ends. CDR3 length: 12 residues. Germline assignment: CDR1 SGHRS and CDR2 YFSETQ. The DNA of the CDR3 is TGCGCCAGCAGCTGGACGCGGGAGACCCAGTACTTC. This gives the protein CASSWTRETQYF.

This clone was seen once. The chain recombines TRBV6-5 with TRBJ2-3; D possibly corresponds to TRBD2 (6 bases). The V and J ends lost 7 bases and 2 bases respectively, with 13 bases between them. CDR3 length: 14 amino acids. Germline CDR1 and CDR2: MNHEY and SVGAGI. This CDR3 is CASKPGLATDTQYF. Written as DNA, the CDR3 is TGTGCCAGCAAACCGGGACTCGCCACAGATACGCAGTATTTT.

V usage is TRBV25-1 and J usage is TRBJ1-4, with a possible D match to TRBD1 (5 bases). Deletions cut 4 bases from V and 8 bases from J, with 14 bases between. The CDR3 is made up of 14 amino acids. Germline CDR1 MGHDK, CDR2 SYGVNS. The CDR3 reads CASSVTGTREKLFF. DNA of the CDR3: TGTGCCAGCAGTGTAACGGGGACCAGGGAAAAACTGTTTTTT.

The chain is built from TRBV7-6 and TRBJ1-1, with D possibly matching TRBD1 (6 bases). The germline V gene has CDR1 SGHVS and CDR2 FNYEAQ. Trimming pared 3 bases from V and 1 base from J, leaving 18 bases between. This CDR3 has 17 residues. The CDR3 DNA is TGTGCCAGCAGCTTTCTACAACCGGGACAAAGGAACACTGAAGCTTTCTTT. Translating it yields CASSFLQPGQRNTEAFF.

In regard to this clone: This specimen includes other DNA sequences encoding the same CDR3. The gene calls are TRBV7-2 and TRBJ2-1; 9 bases agree with TRBD1. Germline CDR1 SGHTA, CDR2 FQGNSA. The CDR3 loop spans 15 amino acids. The V gene end was trimmed by 6 bases and the J gene end by 1 base; junction bases not matched to a gene: 4. For the CDR3, the DNA is TGTGCCAGCAGTCCTGACAGGGGGTCCTACAATGAGCAGTTCTTC. This encodes CASSPDRGSYNEQFF.

V is TRBV7-3 and J is TRBJ2-3; the D is unclear. The CDR3 totals 12 residues. CDR1 is SGHTA and CDR2 is FQGTGA in the germline V gene. Between the trimmed V and J ends, which lost 6 bases and 5 bases, there was a span of 9 bases. The CDR3: CASRPSGDTQYF. CDR3 coding DNA: TGTGCCAGCAGACCGAGTGGAGATACGCAGTATTTT.